Listed below are T cell receptor beta chains from one sample, sequenced in a study of blood T cell repertoires in COVID-19. TCRdb keeps only in-frame clones here, not all; method: immunoSEQ multiplex PCR. The table records under 150,000 clones, around 89% of them present only once. The sequenced sample consisted of peripheral blood. All receptors come from a woman aged 45 to 65 with acute or convalescent COVID-19. Both conserved end residues are part of each CDR3.

CDR3aa: CASSYSIGTSSYNEQFF
v_gene: TRBV6-2/TRBV6-3
j_gene: TRBJ2-1

CDR3aa: CASRPGEDPSYEQYF
v_gene: TRBV3-1/TRBV3-2
j_gene: TRBJ2-7

CDR3aa: CASSPRSGTGNTIYF
v_gene: TRBV5-1
j_gene: TRBJ1-3

CDR3aa: CASSYGGQLKTQYF
v_gene: TRBV6-5
j_gene: TRBJ2-5

CDR3aa: CASSPDRGATYEQYF
v_gene: TRBV11-2
j_gene: TRBJ2-7

CDR3aa: CASSKKQDYTGELFF
v_gene: TRBV19
j_gene: TRBJ2-2

CDR3aa: CASSIRGIGELFF
v_gene: TRBV19
j_gene: TRBJ2-2

CDR3aa: CASSPAGNTEAFF
v_gene: TRBV7-2
j_gene: TRBJ1-1

CDR3aa: CASSHRDRGHGYTF
v_gene: TRBV3-1/TRBV3-2
j_gene: TRBJ1-2

CDR3aa: CASSQEEADEAFF
v_gene: TRBV4-3
j_gene: TRBJ1-1

CDR3aa: CASEEGLGETQYF
v_gene: TRBV10-2
j_gene: TRBJ2-5

CDR3aa: CASAGGTPIYGYTF
v_gene: TRBV28
j_gene: TRBJ1-2

CDR3aa: CASKPAGAYNEQFF
v_gene: TRBV12-5
j_gene: TRBJ2-1

CDR3aa: CASSSLKQGVGEKLFF
v_gene: TRBV4-1
j_gene: TRBJ1-4

CDR3aa: CASSQDGVIGGYTF
v_gene: TRBV3-1/TRBV3-2
j_gene: TRBJ1-2

CDR3aa: CSVTPGQGPRETQYF
v_gene: TRBV29-1
j_gene: TRBJ2-5

CDR3aa: CASSLGRNGNQPQHF
v_gene: TRBV7-9
j_gene: TRBJ1-5

CDR3aa: CASSLGAGGGYGYTF
v_gene: TRBV28
j_gene: TRBJ1-2

CDR3aa: CASSTTSGGANTQYF
v_gene: TRBV19
j_gene: TRBJ2-3

CDR3aa: CASGTGFNEQFF
v_gene: TRBV2
j_gene: TRBJ2-1

CDR3aa: CASSLVGQGIREQYF
v_gene: TRBV27
j_gene: TRBJ2-7

CDR3aa: CASSVEGTGGFSSYNEQFF
v_gene: TRBV9
j_gene: TRBJ2-1

CDR3aa: CASRGRGVTEAFF
v_gene: TRBV2
j_gene: TRBJ1-1

CDR3aa: CASSVLQGGESPLHF
v_gene: TRBV11-1
j_gene: TRBJ1-6

CDR3aa: CASSWSAGGGYGYTF
v_gene: TRBV7-9
j_gene: TRBJ1-2

CDR3aa: CAWSYQGNDGYTF
v_gene: TRBV30
j_gene: TRBJ1-2

CDR3aa: CAISEDTGGSSPLHF
v_gene: TRBV10-3
j_gene: TRBJ1-6

CDR3aa: CASSSDRGGISNQPQHF
v_gene: TRBV5-6
j_gene: TRBJ1-5

CDR3aa: CASSLLSGRRDSEQYF
v_gene: TRBV7-8
j_gene: TRBJ2-7

CDR3aa: CAWSRGQGFNNYEQYF
v_gene: TRBV30
j_gene: TRBJ2-7

CDR3aa: CASTSMSGFKYF
v_gene: TRBV28
j_gene: TRBJ2-3

CDR3aa: CASSFAGLRSSGELFF
v_gene: TRBV5-1
j_gene: TRBJ2-2

CDR3aa: CAISESTGKGYGYTF
v_gene: TRBV10-3
j_gene: TRBJ1-2

CDR3aa: CASGRGATDTQYF
v_gene: TRBV11-3
j_gene: TRBJ2-3

CDR3aa: CASTRSRGKGTEAFF
v_gene: TRBV6-5
j_gene: TRBJ1-1

CDR3aa: CASSIGQGYGYTF
v_gene: TRBV19
j_gene: TRBJ1-2

CDR3aa: CASSFFQGNTGELFF
v_gene: TRBV5-1
j_gene: TRBJ2-2

CDR3aa: CASTPGPNTEAFF
v_gene: TRBV19
j_gene: TRBJ1-1

CDR3aa: CASSSYSNQPQHF
v_gene: TRBV12-3/TRBV12-4
j_gene: TRBJ1-5

CDR3aa: CAISESIGQHTSRAFF
v_gene: TRBV10-3
j_gene: TRBJ1-1

CDR3aa: CATSRGGTGTPEAFF
v_gene: TRBV15
j_gene: TRBJ1-1

CDR3aa: CASSYPGLAYNEQFF
v_gene: TRBV6-2/TRBV6-3
j_gene: TRBJ2-1

CDR3aa: CASSLFGQYNEQFF
v_gene: TRBV7-8
j_gene: TRBJ2-1